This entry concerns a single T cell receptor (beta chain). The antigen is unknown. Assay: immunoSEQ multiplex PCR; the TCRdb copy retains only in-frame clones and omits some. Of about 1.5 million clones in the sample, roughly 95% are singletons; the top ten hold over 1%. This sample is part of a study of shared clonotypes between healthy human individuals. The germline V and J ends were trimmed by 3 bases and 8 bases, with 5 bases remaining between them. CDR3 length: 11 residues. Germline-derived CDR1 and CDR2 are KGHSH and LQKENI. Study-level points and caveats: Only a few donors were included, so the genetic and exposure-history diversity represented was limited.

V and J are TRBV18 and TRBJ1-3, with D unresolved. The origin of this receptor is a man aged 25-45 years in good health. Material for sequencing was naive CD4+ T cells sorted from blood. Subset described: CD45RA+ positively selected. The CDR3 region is CASSPEHTIYF. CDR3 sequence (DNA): TGTGCCAGCTCACCGGAACACACCATATATTTT. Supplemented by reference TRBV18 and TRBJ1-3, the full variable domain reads NAGVMQNPRHLVRRRGQEARLRCSPMKGHSHVYWYRQLPEEGLKFMVYLQKENIIDESGMPKERFSAEFPKEGPSILRIQQVVRGDSAAYFCASSPEHTIYFGEGSWLTVV.